These 5 T cell receptor beta chains were all obtained from the same sample, sequenced in a study of cytotoxic CD8 clonotypes in ibrutinib-treated CLL. The repertoire was sequenced with immunoSEQ multiplex PCR; TCRdb's copy has only in-frame clones and lacks some. The repertoire consists of over 120,000 clones, with roughly 76% occurring once and the leading ten covering about 5%. Sequencing was performed on PBMCs, taken after 24 months of ibrutinib treatment. The receptors come from a human donor with chronic lymphocytic leukemia.

The genes are TRBV11-2 and TRBJ2-5; D is unresolved. The germline gives CDR1 SGHAT, CDR2 FQNNGV. V shed 1 base and J shed 7 bases, with 7 bases lying between them. This CDR3 contains 12 residues. In DNA form, the CDR3 reads TGTGCCAGCAGCTTAGGTGAGGCGACCCAGTACTTC. Translation gives CASSLGEATQYF.

This clone was seen only once. The genes are TRBV5-1 and TRBJ2-1; D remains ambiguous. Germline CDR1 reads SGHRS; CDR2 reads YFSETQ. Trimming cost V 0 bases and J 7 bases, with 5 bases left between them. The CDR3 extends over 12 amino acids. In DNA form, the CDR3 reads TGCGCCAGCAGCTTGGCCAGGAATGAGCAGTTCTTC. It codes for CASSLARNEQFF.

A few counts support this clone. This sequence joins TRBV19 and TRBJ2-5; tentatively, D is TRBD1 (6 bases). This CDR3 has 12 amino acids. Trimming took off 9 bases at V and 0 bases at J, with 8 bases between the two ends. Per the germline V gene, CDR1 is LNHDA and CDR2 is SQIVND (reference sequence). The CDR3 protein is CASQGYQETQYF. In DNA, the CDR3 is TGTGCCAGCCAGGGGTACCAAGAGACCCAGTACTTC.

This clone was seen more than once but under ten times. This chain joins TRBV6-1 and TRBJ2-1, with D perhaps being TRBD1 or TRBD2 (6 bases each). V lost 2 bases and J 4 bases, leaving 12 bases between the germline ends. Germline V gene lookup returns CDR1 MNHNS and CDR2 SASEGT. CDR3 length: 15 amino acids. This CDR3 reads CASSEYRGRYNEQFF. The DNA of the CDR3 is TGTGCCAGCAGTGAATATAGGGGGAGGTACAATGAGCAGTTCTTC.

Turning to this clone: This sample also contains other DNA sequences that code for the same CDR3. The chain recombines TRBV9 with TRBJ1-1; D gene ambiguous. The ends were cut back, 0 bases at V and 3 bases at J, with 6 bases in the middle. From germline, CDR1 is SGDLS and CDR2 YYNGEE. This CDR3 has 13 residues. The CDR3 loop reads CASSVGGDTEAFF. In nucleotides, the CDR3 is TGTGCCAGCAGCGTAGGTGGAGACACTGAAGCTTTCTTT.